This T cell receptor beta chain is from a study of OX40 agonist ivuxolimab in advanced cancers. Study details: Three patients responded partially, comprising one with hepatocellular carcinoma and two with cutaneous melanoma.

Germline CDR1 and CDR2: SGHRS and YFSETQ. Germline trimming cut 4 bases from V and 8 bases from J; bases unmatched to any gene: 9. This CDR3 is built from 14 residues. Assay used: immunoSEQ multiplex PCR; TCRdb lists only in-frame clones, some missing. The sample holds some 69,000 clones, 85% to 90% seen once. The material was CD4+ or CD8+ T cells sorted from blood, obtained in a trial of the OX40 agonist ivuxolimab. The chain employs TRBV5-1 and TRBJ2-3; 8 bases agree with TRBD2. The receptor's source is an adult with an advanced solid tumor such as melanoma, head and neck, liver or kidney cancer. This CDR3 reads CASSRLTSGGTQYF. The CDR3 DNA reads TGCGCCAGCAGCAGACTCACTAGCGGAGGTACGCAGTATTTT.